A single sample gave rise to the 8 T cell receptor beta chains below, sequenced in a study of blood T cell repertoires in COVID-19. This table comes from immunoSEQ multiplex PCR, and its TCRdb copy is limited to in-frame clones, with some not included. The data show under 250,000 clones, roughly 85% seen once. Sequenced: peripheral blood. These receptors were collected from a man aged 45-65 years with COVID-19, enrolled during active disease.

This clone was observed a single time. The J gene is TRBJ1-6, the V gene TRBV9; TRBD1 aligns across 7 bases. The CDR3 loop spans 14 amino acids. CDR1 SGDLS and CDR2 YYNGEE come from the germline V gene. Trimming cost V 5 bases and J 8 bases; bases outside gene matches: 7. The CDR3 spells CASSETGEYSPLHF. CDR3 nucleotide sequence: TGTGCCAGCAGTGAAACAGGGGAGTATTCACCCCTCCACTTT.

This chain joins TRBV11-1 and TRBJ1-1, with D possibly TRBD1 on 6 matching bases. CDR3 size: 14 residues. Between the trimmed V and J ends, which lost 7 bases and 1 base, there was a span of 13 bases. Germline assignment: CDR1 SGHAT and CDR2 FQDESV (reference sequence). CDR3 coding DNA: TGTGCCAGCACCCCGGGACAAAGGAACACTGAAGCTTTCTTT. Its translation: CASTPGQRNTEAFF.

A single count supports this clone. This rearrangement joins TRBV7-2 to TRBJ1-1, with a tentative D call TRBD1 (6 bases). CDR1 is SGHTA and CDR2 is FQGNSA in the germline V gene. With 3 bases removed from V and 10 bases from J, the gap between germline ends came to 15 bases. The length of the CDR3 is 13 residues. CDR3 DNA: TGTGCCAGCAGCTTCATATGGGGGGGCTCAGCTTTCTTT. Encoded protein: CASSFIWGGSAFF.

The V gene is TRBV18, the J gene TRBJ2-1; 11 bases match TRBD2. Trimming at V came to 0 bases and at J to 7 bases, leaving 2 bases not matched to a gene. From germline, CDR1 is KGHSH and CDR2 LQKENI. The CDR3 runs to 15 residues. The CDR3 DNA follows: TGTGCCAGCTCACCACCGCTAGCGGGGGGAAATGAGCAGTTCTTC. As protein: CASSPPLAGGNEQFF.

This chain links TRBV24-1 with TRBJ1-2; 9 nucleotides line up with TRBD1. CDR1 and CDR2 (germline): KGHDR, SFDVKD. After removal of 3 bases from V and 6 bases from J, the junction contained 4 bases not matched to a gene. This CDR3 comprises 14 residues. CDR3 region: CATSDAGTGHGYTF. For the CDR3, the DNA is TGTGCCACCAGTGATGCCGGGACAGGGCATGGCTACACCTTC.

This rearrangement joins TRBV30 to TRBJ2-7; 9 bases align to TRBD1. CDR3 length: 15 residues. V gave up 3 bases and J gave up 0 bases; unmatched junction bases: 6. The germline V gene encodes CDR1 GTSNPN and CDR2 SVGIG (reference sequence). CDR3 in DNA: TGTGCCTGGAGAAGCCGGGACAGGGTCTCCTACGAGCAGTACTTC. This translates into CAWRSRDRVSYEQYF.

V usage is TRBV4-3 and J usage is TRBJ2-7, with 10 bases aligning to TRBD1. The junction had 12 bases not matched to a gene; V was cut back by 1 base and J by 6 bases. This CDR3 spans 17 amino acids. CDR1 is LGHNA and CDR2 is YSLEER in the germline V gene. CDR3 in amino acids: CASSQALEGTGVLEQYF. In nucleotides, the CDR3 is TGCGCCAGCAGCCAAGCCCTAGAAGGGACAGGGGTTCTCGAGCAGTACTTC.

The J gene is TRBJ1-2, the V gene TRBV4-1; the D is unclear. The CDR3 runs 14 residues. V was cut by 0 bases and J by 1 base, with 6 bases left in between. Germline V CDR1 and CDR2: MGHRA, YSYEKL. CDR3 DNA sequence: TGCGCCAGCAGCCAAGATCCCCTTAACTATGGCTACACCTTC. Protein product: CASSQDPLNYGYTF.